What follows are 26 T cell receptor beta chains derived from one specimen sequenced in a study of T cell changes during pregnancy in multiple sclerosis (dated by TCRdb to the late 2010s). The library was generated by the immunoSEQ multiplex PCR assay. The table comes from immuneACCESS by way of TCRdb, which keeps in-frame sequences with V and J called. Part of the clones is missing from these tables; in studies checked, under half for an unresolved V gene and the rest for unknown reasons. The sample table lists more than 55,000 clones, around 94% of them with a count of one. Of the sample, about 3% falls within the top ten clones. The input for sequencing was CD8+ T cells from peripheral blood mononuclear cells, taken in the third trimester of pregnancy. These TCRs come from a female donor with multiple sclerosis, enrolled in a pregnancy study.

The chain carries TRBV28 and TRBJ1-5, with D hard to call. With 2 bases removed from V and 6 bases from J, the gap between germline ends came to 8 bases. This CDR3 spans 13 amino acids. Germline V gene data show CDR1 as MDHEN and CDR2 as SYDVKM. CDR3 region: CASSLRTSQPQHF. CDR3 DNA sequence: TGTGCCAGCAGTTTACGTACGAGTCAGCCCCAGCATTTT.

V is TRBV5-1 and J is TRBJ2-1; 10 bases match TRBD2. After removal of 0 bases from V and 5 bases from J, the junction contained 8 bases not matched to a gene. The CDR3 covers 17 residues. The germline CDR1 and CDR2 sequences are SGHRS and YFSETQ. CDR3 in DNA: TGCGCCAGCAGCTTGGGCGCTAGCGGGAGTGGCCACAATGAGCAGTTCTTC. Protein sequence: CASSLGASGSGHNEQFF. The whole variable domain, filled in from reference TRBV5-1 and TRBJ2-1, reads KAGVTQTPRYLIKTRGQQVTLSCSPISGHRSVSWYQQTPGQGLQFLFEYFSETQRNKGNFPGRFSGRQFSNSRSEMNVSTLELGDSALYLCASSLGASGSGHNEQFFGPGTRLTVL.

The chain employs TRBV15 and TRBJ1-1; D may be TRBD1 (6 bases). The V gene's germline CDR1 is LNHNV and CDR2 YYDKDF (reference sequence). This CDR3 has 16 amino acids. V lost 4 bases, J lost 8 bases, and 23 bases lay in between. The DNA of the CDR3 is TGTGCCACCAGCAAAAAGATCACCAGGGGCCCTACCGAAGCTTTCTTT. Residues: CATSKKITRGPTEAFF.

This clone was detected once. The junction and the germline gene differ at one end; a read error may be behind it. The chain recombines TRBV9 with TRBJ1-2, with TRBD1 matching over 7 bases. This CDR3 contains 15 residues. The germline gives CDR1 SGDLS, CDR2 YYNGEE. This CDR3 is CASSVEETGFYSYTF. CDR3 bases: TGTGCCAGCAGCGTAGAGGAGACAGGGTTCTATAGCTACACCTTC.

This clone occurred once. This chain joins TRBV7-8 and TRBJ2-7; D remains ambiguous. Trimming took 1 base from V and 3 from J, leaving 4 bases between them. The germline V gene has CDR1 SGHVS and CDR2 FQNEAQ. The CDR3 loop spans 12 amino acids. CDR3 in amino acids: CASSLVRYEQYF. The CDR3 region has the DNA TGTGCCAGCAGCTTAGTTCGCTACGAGCAGTACTTC.

The chain links TRBV4-1 to TRBJ2-7; possibly TRBD2 for D (5 bases). From germline, CDR1 is MGHRA and CDR2 YSYEKL. This CDR3 spans 15 amino acids. The V end was cut by 0 bases, the J end by 1 base, with 10 bases between. The CDR3 coding sequence is TGCGCCAGCAGCCAAGAGGGGTCGGGGTCCTACGAGCAGTACTTC. Residues: CASSQEGSGSYEQYF.

This chain connects TRBV14 to TRBJ2-5; possibly TRBD2 for D (7 bases). Germline CDR1 and CDR2: SGHDN and FVKESK. V was pared by 5 bases and J by 2 bases, with 15 bases between. The CDR3 totals 15 residues. The CDR3 sequence: CASSGLRGLQETQYF. Written as DNA, the CDR3 is TGTGCCAGCAGCGGACTGCGGGGGCTACAAGAGACCCAGTACTTC. Full variable domain (missing parts from reference TRBV14 and TRBJ2-5): EAGVTQFPSHSVIEKGQTVTLRCDPISGHDNLYWYRRVMGKEIKFLLHFVKESKQDESGMPNNRFLAERTGGTYSTLKVQPAELEDSGVYFCASSGLRGLQETQYFGPGTRLLVL.

The CDR3: CASSRLSNEQFF. CDR3 in DNA: TGTGCCAGCAGCCGACTATCTAATGAGCAGTTCTTC. V gene TRBV6-6 combines with J gene TRBJ2-1; D is possibly TRBD2 (5 bases). The CDR3 has 12 residues. The V gene's germline CDR1 is MNHNY and CDR2 SVGAGI (reference sequence). V was cut by 6 bases and J by 7 bases, with 10 bases left in between.

J is TRBJ1-1 and V is TRBV30, with no clear D. Germline-derived CDR1 and CDR2 are GTSNPN and SVGIG (reference sequence). CDR3 length: 13 amino acids. The germline V and J ends were trimmed by 2 bases and 4 bases, with 11 bases remaining between them. The CDR3 loop reads CAWSRREGTEAFF. CDR3 sequence (DNA): TGTGCCTGGAGTAGGAGGGAGGGCACTGAAGCTTTCTTT.

The chain combines TRBV7-6 with TRBJ2-2, with 11 bases fitting TRBD2. The length of the CDR3 is 17 residues. Germline V lookup: CDR1 SGHVS, CDR2 FNYEAQ. With V trimmed by 5 bases and J by 5 bases, 10 bases remained unmatched. DNA of the CDR3: TGTGCCAGCAGCGCCTCACTAGCGGGAGAATGGACCGGGGAGCTGTTTTTT. It codes for CASSASLAGEWTGELFF.

The chain joins TRBV5-1 to TRBJ1-1; tentative D call: TRBD1 (5 bases). V lost 6 bases and J 4 bases, leaving 16 bases between the germline ends. CDR1 is SGHRS and CDR2 is YFSETQ in the germline V gene. The CDR3 is 14 amino acids. CDR3 bases: TGCGCCAGCACCTCTGGCGGGGGACCCACTGAAGCTTTCTTT. Its translation is CASTSGGGPTEAFF.

This rearrangement joins TRBV27 to TRBJ2-7, with TRBD1 identical over 8 bases. The CDR3 has 16 residues. Germline CDR1 MNHEY, CDR2 SMNVEV (reference sequence). V lost 5 bases to trimming and J lost 1 base; unmatched junction nucleotides: 10. CDR3: CASSPTAGTGSYEQYF. The DNA for the CDR3 is TGTGCCAGCAGTCCGACCGCCGGGACAGGTTCCTACGAGCAGTACTTC.

This clone was detected only once. The chain has TRBV4-1 and TRBJ2-2, with a weak D call TRBD1 (6 bases). Per germline, CDR1 MGHRA and CDR2 YSYEKL. The CDR3 is 17 residues long. V was pared by 4 bases and J by 2 bases, with 17 bases between. CDR3 DNA: TGCGCCAGCAGCCCCCCCTGGCAGGGGAGAAACACCGGGGAGCTGTTTTTT. This encodes CASSPPWQGRNTGELFF.

The CDR3 protein is CASSSSVVYEQYF. The CDR3 region has the DNA TGTGCCAGCAGCTCGAGCGTGGTCTACGAGCAGTACTTC. This chain connects TRBV6-6 to TRBJ2-7; D is unresolved. V was pared by 6 bases and J by 3 bases, with 12 bases between. The V gene's germline CDR1 is MNHNY and CDR2 SVGAGI (reference sequence). This CDR3 is built from 13 residues.

The chain combines TRBV30 with TRBJ1-1, with TRBD1 as a possible D gene (6 bases). The ends were cut back, 1 base at V and 5 bases at J, with 11 bases in the middle. The germline gives CDR1 GTSNPN, CDR2 SVGIG (reference sequence). The CDR3 contains 13 residues. The CDR3 reads CAWSEQGETEAFF. The CDR3 nucleotides are TGTGCCTGGAGTGAACAGGGAGAAACTGAAGCTTTCTTT. Full variable domain (outside the CDR3, taken from reference TRBV30 and TRBJ1-1): SQTIHQWPATLVQPVGSPLSLECTVEGTSNPNLYWYRQAAGRGLQLLFYSVGIGQISSEVPQNLSASRPQDRQFILSSKKLLLSDSGFYLCAWSEQGETEAFFGQGTRLTVV.

The chain combines TRBV7-9 with TRBJ2-1; 7 positions match TRBD2. V lost 1 base and J lost 9; bases outside the gene matches: 0. The CDR3 is 12 residues long. Germline lookup yields CDR1 SEHNR and CDR2 FQNEAQ (reference sequence). The CDR3 spells CASSLGGGEQFF. The CDR3 coding sequence is TGTGCCAGCAGCTTAGGGGGGGGTGAGCAGTTCTTC. Full variable domain (outside the CDR3, taken from reference TRBV7-9 and TRBJ2-1): DTGVSQNPRHKITKRGQNVTFRCDPISEHNRLYWYRQTLGQGPEFLTYFQNEAQLEKSRLLSDRFSAERPKGSFSTLEIQRTEQGDSAMYLCASSLGGGEQFFGPGTRLTVL.

In this sample, this clone turned up once. The chain links TRBV11-2 to TRBJ1-1; D possibly corresponds to TRBD1 (5 bases). The CDR3 spans 12 residues. Germline CDR1 reads SGHAT; CDR2 reads FQNNGV. V lost 2 bases and J 5 bases, leaving 6 bases between the germline ends. The CDR3 protein is CASSLSGTEAFF. DNA of the CDR3: TGTGCCAGCAGCTTATCAGGGACTGAAGCTTTCTTT.

The V gene is TRBV10-3, the J gene TRBJ2-1, with TRBD2 as a possible D gene (5 bases). Germline V CDR1 and CDR2: ENHRY, SYGVKD. Trimming stripped 0 bases from V and 6 bases from J, with 15 bases between. The length of the CDR3 is 16 residues. As DNA, the CDR3 is TGTGCCATCAGTGAGTCTCCCGGACTCGGGGTCAATGAGCAGTTCTTC. Protein: CAISESPGLGVNEQFF.

The rearrangement links TRBV23-1 to TRBJ1-2; 8 bases are shared with TRBD1. TRBV23-1 is treated as an ORF (open reading frame) with a function not yet certain. CDR3 length: 17 amino acids. The V and J ends lost 2 bases and 4 bases, in that order; junction bases with no gene match: 12. Written as DNA, the CDR3 is TGCGCCAGCAGTCAAGGTTGGAGCAGGGGGCTGGGCTATGGCTACACCTTC. The encoded protein is CASSQGWSRGLGYGYTF.

The chain links TRBV7-2 to TRBJ2-1; possible D gene TRBD2, 5 bases. The CDR3 sequence is 16 residues long. Trimming pared 1 base from V and 8 bases from J, leaving 18 bases between. Germline CDR1 and CDR2: SGHTA and FQGNSA. CDR3 in DNA: TGTGCCAGCAGCTTAGATAGGAGGCTAGGGCCCTATGAGCAGTTCTTC. It is translated as CASSLDRRLGPYEQFF.

The rearrangement uses TRBV7-9 and TRBJ2-1; D remains ambiguous. Trimming removed 1 base from V and 7 bases from J, with 8 bases in between. The CDR3 runs to 13 residues. CDR1 SEHNR and CDR2 FQNEAQ come from the germline V gene (reference sequence). Written as DNA, the CDR3 is TGTGCCAGCAGCTTAGTAGTTACTAATGAGCAGTTCTTC. Protein product: CASSLVVTNEQFF.

This chain connects TRBV11-2 to TRBJ1-1; unclear D gene. This CDR3 comprises 12 residues. V lost 2 bases and J lost 14, with 15 bases in between. The germline CDR1 and CDR2 sequences are SGHAT and FQNNGV. The CDR3 bases are TGTGCCAGCAGCTTAATCGTCCAGGAATTATTCTTT. It is translated as CASSLIVQELFF.

The rearrangement joins TRBV13 to TRBJ1-4; 11 bases are a match to TRBD1. Germline loops: CDR1 PRHDT, CDR2 FYEKMQ (reference sequence). There are 15 residues in the CDR3. Trimming removed 5 bases from V and 6 bases from J; junction bases left unmatched: 5. For the CDR3, the DNA is TGTGCCAGCAGCGGGACAGGGGGAGGAGATGAAAAACTGTTTTTT. As protein: CASSGTGGGDEKLFF.

The rearrangement links TRBV6-5 to TRBJ2-7, with D tentatively TRBD2 (5 bases). Germline V gene lookup returns CDR1 MNHEY and CDR2 SVGAGI. Trimming pared 4 bases from V and 0 bases from J, leaving 10 bases between. This CDR3 comprises 14 residues. The CDR3 DNA sequence: TGTGCCAGCAGTTCTCGGACTGCCTCCTACGAGCAGTACTTC. The encoded protein is CASSSRTASYEQYF.

V is TRBV7-7 and J is TRBJ1-1; D not resolved. The CDR3 is made up of 13 amino acids. Germline CDR1 is SSHAT and CDR2 is FNYEAQ (reference sequence). V gave up 4 bases and J gave up 0 bases, with 6 bases separating them. The CDR3 region is CASSWRVNTEAFF. The CDR3 DNA reads as TGTGCCAGCAGCTGGAGGGTGAACACTGAAGCTTTCTTT.

The gene calls are TRBV19 and TRBJ1-4; perhaps TRBD1 as D (5 bases). Germline V gene sequence: CDR1 LNHDA, CDR2 SQIVND (reference sequence). Trimming took 9 bases from V and 0 from J, leaving 17 bases between them. CDR3 length equals 16 residues. The DNA of the CDR3 is TGTGCCAGCCGGGACTCCCTTGCTACAACTAATGAAAAACTGTTTTTT. It specifies CASRDSLATTNEKLFF. The full variable domain, its missing parts supplied by reference TRBV19 and TRBJ1-4, is DGGITQSPKYLFRKEGQNVTLSCEQNLNHDAMYWYRQDPGQGLRLIYYSQIVNDFQKGDIAEGYSVSREKKESFPLTVTSAQKNPTAFYLCASRDSLATTNEKLFFGSGTQLSVL.